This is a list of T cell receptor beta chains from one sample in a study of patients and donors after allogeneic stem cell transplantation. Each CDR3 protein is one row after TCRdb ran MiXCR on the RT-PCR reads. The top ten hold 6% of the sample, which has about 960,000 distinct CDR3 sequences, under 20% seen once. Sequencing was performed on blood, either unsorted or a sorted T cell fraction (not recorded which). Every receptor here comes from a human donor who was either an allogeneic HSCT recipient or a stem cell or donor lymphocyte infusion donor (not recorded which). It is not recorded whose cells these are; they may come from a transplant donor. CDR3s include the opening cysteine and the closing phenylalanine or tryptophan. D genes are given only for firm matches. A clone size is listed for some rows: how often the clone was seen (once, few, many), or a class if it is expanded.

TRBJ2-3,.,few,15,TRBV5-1,CASSLAAASTDTQYF,TGCGCCAGCAGCTTGGCGGCAGCTAGCACAGATACGCAGTATTTT
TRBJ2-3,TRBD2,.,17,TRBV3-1,CASSQDRGTSVVDTQYF,TGTGCCAGCAGCCAAGATCGCGGGACTAGCGTGGTGGATACGCAGTATTTT
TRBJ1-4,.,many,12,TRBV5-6,CASSGGGRKLFF,TGTGCCAGCAGCGGGGGAGGGAGGAAACTGTTTTTT
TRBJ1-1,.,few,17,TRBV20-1,CSAREDSGRSTNTEAFF,TGCAGTGCTAGAGAGGATTCAGGGAGGAGTACGAACACTGAAGCTTTCTTT
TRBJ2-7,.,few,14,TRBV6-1,CASRATRGSYEQYF,TGTGCCAGCAGGGCGACAAGAGGTTCCTACGAGCAGTACTTC
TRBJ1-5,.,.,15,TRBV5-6,CASSLYRKGGQPQHF,TGTGCCAGCAGCTTGTATCGGAAGGGAGGCCAGCCCCAGCATTTT
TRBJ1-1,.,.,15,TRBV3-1,CASSQRSTGNTEAFF,TGTGCCAGCAGCCAAAGAAGTACGGGGAACACTGAAGCTTTCTTT
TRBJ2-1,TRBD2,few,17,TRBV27,CASSFYPTSGSPNEQFF,TGTGCCAGCAGTTTCTACCCGACTAGCGGGAGTCCCAATGAGCAGTTCTTC
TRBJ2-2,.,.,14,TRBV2,CASSEKVSTGELFF,TGTGCCAGCAGTGAAAAGGTCAGCACCGGGGAGCTGTTTTTT
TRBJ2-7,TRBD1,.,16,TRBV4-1,CASSQPGTGISYEQYF,TGCGCCAGCAGCCAACCCGGGACAGGGATATCCTACGAGCAGTACTTC
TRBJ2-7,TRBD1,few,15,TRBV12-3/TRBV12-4,CASSLLGQGADEQYF,TGTGCCAGCAGTTTACTAGGACAGGGGGCCGACGAGCAGTACTTC
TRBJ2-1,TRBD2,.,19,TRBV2,CASKNPGLAGGSSYNEQFF,TGTGCCAGCAAAAACCCGGGACTAGCGGGAGGAAGCTCCTACAATGAGCAGTTCTTC
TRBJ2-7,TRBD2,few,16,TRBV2,CASSTKTSGRAGEQYF,TGTGCCAGCAGTACTAAGACTAGCGGGCGTGCGGGAGAGCAGTACTTC
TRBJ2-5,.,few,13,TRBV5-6,CASSLAIPETQYF,TGTGCCAGCAGCTTGGCAATCCCGGAGACCCAGTACTTC
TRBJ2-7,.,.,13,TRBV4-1,CASSQTTTSEQYF,TGCGCCAGCAGCCAGACGACAACGAGCGAGCAGTACTTC
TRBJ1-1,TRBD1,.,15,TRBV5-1,CASSTPGGIGTEAFF,TGCGCCAGCAGTACGCCAGGGGGTATCGGAACTGAAGCTTTCTTT
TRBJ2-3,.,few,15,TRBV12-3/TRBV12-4,CASSFTQGGTDTQYF,TGTGCCAGCAGTTTTACTCAGGGAGGCACAGATACGCAGTATTTT
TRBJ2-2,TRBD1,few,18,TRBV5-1,CASSDPTGSMVNTGELFF,TGCGCCAGCAGCGACCCGACAGGGTCGATGGTAAACACCGGGGAGCTGTTTTTT
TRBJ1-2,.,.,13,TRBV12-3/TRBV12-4,CASSPQGYGGYTF,TGTGCCAGCAGTCCGCAGGGCTACGGGGGCTACACCTTC
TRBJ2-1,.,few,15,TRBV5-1,CASSDQTTLYNEQFF,TGCGCCAGCAGCGACCAAACTACCCTCTACAATGAGCAGTTCTTC
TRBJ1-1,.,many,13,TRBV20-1,CSARGFGGTEAFF,TGCAGTGCTAGGGGCTTCGGGGGCACTGAAGCTTTCTTT
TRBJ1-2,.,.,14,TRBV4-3,CASSQVGRNYGYTF,TGCGCCAGCAGCCAAGTTGGCCGGAACTATGGCTACACCTTC
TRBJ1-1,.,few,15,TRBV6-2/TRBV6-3,CASSKASPGPHEAFF,TGTGCCAGCAGTAAAGCGTCCCCGGGGCCCCATGAAGCTTTCTTT
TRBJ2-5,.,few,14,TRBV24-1,CATSDPQRRETQYF,TGTGCCACCAGTGATCCCCAGCGGCGGGAGACCCAGTACTTC
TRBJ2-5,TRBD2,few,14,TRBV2,CATTGRGGQETQYF,TGTGCCACCACGGGACGGGGGGGCCAAGAGACCCAGTACTTC
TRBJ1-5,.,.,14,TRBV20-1,CSARLRDSNQPQHF,TGCAGTGCTAGACTCCGGGACAGCAATCAGCCCCAGCATTTT
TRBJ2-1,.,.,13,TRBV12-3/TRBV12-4,CASSLVSSDSQFF,TGTGCCAGCAGTTTGGTTAGTTCGGACTCGCAGTTCTTC
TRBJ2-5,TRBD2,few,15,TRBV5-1,CASSLGLAQGETQYF,TGCGCCAGCAGCCTCGGACTAGCTCAAGGAGAGACCCAGTACTTC
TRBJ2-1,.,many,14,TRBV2,CASSDQGVYNEQFF,TGTGCCAGCAGTGATCAGGGTGTATACAATGAGCAGTTCTTC
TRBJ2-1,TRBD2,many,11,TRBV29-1,CSVAAGGEQFF,TGCAGCGTTGCCGCGGGGGGTGAGCAGTTCTTC
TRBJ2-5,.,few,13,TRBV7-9,CASSPAGEETQYF,TGTGCCAGCAGCCCCGCGGGCGAGGAGACCCAGTACTTC
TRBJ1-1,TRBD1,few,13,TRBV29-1,CSVKDRRNTEAFF,TGCAGCGTTAAGGACAGGCGGAACACTGAAGCTTTCTTT